The rows below give T cell receptor beta chains drawn from one sample of a study of blood T cell repertoires in COVID-19. Some clones are missing from TCRdb's copy, which holds only in-frame ones; the method was immunoSEQ multiplex PCR. Of some 180,000 clones in the sample, about 88% were seen once. Sequencing used peripheral blood. Every receptor here comes from a man over 45 who had recovered from COVID-19. The conserved cysteine and the conserved F or W are not part of the CDR3 here. The order of the fields is D gene, V gene, J gene, CDR3 protein. D genes are given only for firm matches.

-	TRBV7-6	TRBJ2-2	ASSLARVSGANTGELF
-	TRBV19	TRBJ1-1	ASSHELEAF
TRBD2	TRBV5-5	TRBJ2-7	ASSSGTSGYEQY
TRBD1	TRBV6-6	TRBJ1-2	ASVTGTVYT
TRBD1	TRBV7-8	TRBJ1-5	ASSPGRQGRQPQH
-	TRBV19	TRBJ1-1	ASRRQTNTEAF
-	TRBV9	TRBJ1-5	ASSVSGRGNQPQH
-	TRBV5-1	TRBJ1-6	ASSRQSLSGSYNSPLH
-	TRBV30	TRBJ1-1	AWSVRESGFGTEAF
-	TRBV5-8	TRBJ1-5	ASSFRDKLNQPQH
TRBD1	TRBV6-5	TRBJ2-7	ASKGTGHPYEQY
-	TRBV7-9	TRBJ2-5	ASSLGGNAETQY
-	TRBV6-2/TRBV6-3	TRBJ1-2	ASSSQGVYGYT
-	TRBV5-4	TRBJ2-2	ASSRGPSGQNTGELF
TRBD2	TRBV7-2	TRBJ2-7	ASSFGTSGSYEQY
-	TRBV28	TRBJ2-6	ASSPDSFSGANVLT
-	TRBV7-9	TRBJ2-3	ASSPRGVPDTQY
TRBD1	TRBV12-3/TRBV12-4	TRBJ1-4	ASSRDSGEKLF
-	TRBV6-1	TRBJ1-5	ASSEAAGDNQPQH
-	TRBV5-5	TRBJ2-7	ASSYSPGTYEQY
TRBD2	TRBV5-4	TRBJ2-1	ASSSEGGGHNEQF
TRBD1	TRBV6-5	TRBJ1-2	ASSYSRQGYGYT
-	TRBV10-2	TRBJ2-6	ASRDISGANVLT
-	TRBV28	TRBJ1-6	ASSSQGVSYNSPLH
TRBD1	TRBV28	TRBJ1-1	ASSSRGGKAF
TRBD1	TRBV2	TRBJ1-1	ASSESRTGFF
-	TRBV5-4	TRBJ2-5	ASSLDRRQETQY
-	TRBV3-1/TRBV3-2	TRBJ2-7	ASSQTVSDYEQY
-	TRBV19	TRBJ1-2	ASSIQGAGYGYT
TRBD1	TRBV9	TRBJ2-7	ASSARLGQPYEQY
TRBD1	TRBV4-3	TRBJ2-7	ASSQDWRDRRY
TRBD2	TRBV9	TRBJ2-1	ASSVDLAGGPVNEQF
-	TRBV7-2	TRBJ2-7	ASSWAGASYEQY
-	TRBV20-1	TRBJ1-1	SASLGASINTEAF
-	TRBV7-3	TRBJ1-1	ASSFLGRVGSTEAF
TRBD1	TRBV15	TRBJ2-1	ATSREGQVYNEQF
TRBD1	TRBV11-2	TRBJ2-7	ASSTHRGRAYEQY
-	TRBV14	TRBJ1-2	ASSPLQTGGYGYT
-	TRBV27	TRBJ2-2	ASSPDPTGTGELF
TRBD2	TRBV6-5	TRBJ2-7	ASSQRTSGSYEQY
TRBD2	TRBV7-2	TRBJ2-3	ASSPSGVTDTQY